This T cell receptor (beta chain) was profiled in a study of shared clonotypes between healthy human individuals. Study-wide points: Sampling covered nothing but blood. Tissue TCR repertoires likely differ from those found in blood. Sequencing depth was expected to affect clonotype sharing among donors.

Trimming cost V 5 bases and J 5 bases, with 12 bases left between them. This CDR3 contains 12 residues. Germline V gene sequence: CDR1 SQVTM, CDR2 ANQGSEA. Using immunoSEQ multiplex PCR, the repertoire was profiled, and TCRdb retains in-frame clones only, with some absent. The sample has hundreds of thousands of clones, 96% seen once. About this clone itself: Its antigen is as yet unknown.

J is TRBJ2-5 and V is TRBV29-1; D ambiguous. Sequenced material: memory CD8+ T cells sorted from blood. Subset in this sample: CD45RO+ cells pooled with CCR7-negative TemRA cells. This clonotype was obtained from a man aged 25 to 45 in good health. CDR3 DNA: TGCAGCGTTCTCTTGGCCTCTGAGACCCAGTACTTC. Its translation is CSVLLASETQYF. The variable domain in full, completed from reference TRBV29-1 and TRBJ2-5, reads SAVISQKPSRDICQRGTSLTIQCQVDSQVTMMFWYRQQPGQSLTLIATANQGSEATYESGFVIDKFPISRPNLTFSTLTVSNMSPEDSSIYLCSVLLASETQYFGPGTRLLVL.